Presented here are 26 T cell receptor beta chains from one specimen sequenced in a study of T cell changes during pregnancy in multiple sclerosis. Sequencing used immunoSEQ multiplex PCR; TCRdb keeps in-frame clones, though not all of them. The data show 100,000 or so clones, with approximately 90% seen just once and under 0.85% held by the top ten. The material sequenced was peripheral blood, taken in the second trimester of pregnancy. Source of these receptors: a female donor in good health, enrolled as a control in a pregnancy study.

This clone was picked up many times. Germline and junction disagree at one end, which may indicate a read error. J is TRBJ2-1 and V is TRBV25-1; TRBD2 aligns across 11 bases. CDR1 and CDR2 from the germline V gene are MGHDK and SYGVNS. This CDR3 has 14 amino acids. CDR3 sequence reads: CASSESQDSGRGVF. The CDR3 nucleotides read TGTGCCAGCAGTGAATCCCAAGATAGCGGGAGGGGTGTCTTC.

The J gene is TRBJ1-6, the V gene TRBV2; D is undetermined. This CDR3 is 15 amino acids long. The germline gives CDR1 SNHLY, CDR2 FYNNEI. V lost 10 bases, J lost 0 bases, and 13 bases lay in between. The CDR3: CATGESSSYNSPLHF. CDR3 nucleotides: TGTGCCACCGGGGAGTCGAGCTCCTATAATTCACCCCTCCACTTT.

The chain recombines TRBV14 with TRBJ2-7, with TRBD1 matching 9 bases. CDR3 length: 15 residues. V shed 4 bases, J shed 5 bases, and the junction held 9 bases outside the gene matches. Germline V gene sequence: CDR1 SGHDN, CDR2 FVKESK. CDR3 nucleotide sequence: TGTGCCAGCAGCCGACCCGGACGGACAGGGGACGAGCAGTACTTC. Protein product: CASSRPGRTGDEQYF.

This chain uses TRBV28 with TRBJ1-2; possible D gene TRBD1, 6 bases. The V end was cut by 2 bases, the J end by 7 bases, with 20 bases between. This CDR3 comprises 16 residues. Germline assignment: CDR1 MDHEN and CDR2 SYDVKM. The CDR3 nucleotides are TGTGCCAGCAGTTTAGGATTGTTGGGCAGGGGAAGTGGCTACACCTTC. It encodes CASSLGLLGRGSGYTF.

This chain uses TRBV9 with TRBJ1-2; tentative D call: TRBD1 (6 bases). Germline loops: CDR1 SGDLS, CDR2 YYNGEE. V was trimmed by 0 bases and J by 7 bases, leaving 10 bases between them. The CDR3 extends over 13 amino acids. In DNA, the CDR3 is TGTGCCAGCAGCGTAGTGGGCAGGGGTGGCTACACCTTC. Translating gives CASSVVGRGGYTF.

The genes are TRBV6-1 and TRBJ2-2; D uncertain. Germline V lookup: CDR1 MNHNS, CDR2 SASEGT. The length of the CDR3 is 13 residues. V lost 5 bases and J lost 6, with 10 bases in between. The CDR3 nucleotides read TGTGCCAGCAGTAACGACGGAGCCGGGGAGCTGTTTTTT. It codes for CASSNDGAGELFF.

This clone was counted a single time. The J gene is TRBJ2-2, the V gene TRBV28, with 8 bases matching TRBD1. The J segment lost 3 bases and the V segment lost 7 bases, leaving 4 bases of the junction unmatched. The germline gives CDR1 MDHEN, CDR2 SYDVKM. The CDR3 sequence is 14 residues long. Here the CDR3 reads CASITGGDTGELFF. CDR3 DNA: TGTGCCAGCATAACAGGGGGTGACACCGGGGAGCTGTTTTTT.

The chain combines TRBV6-5 with TRBJ1-2; possibly TRBD1 for D (6 bases). This CDR3 region has 15 residues. Germline lookup yields CDR1 MNHEY and CDR2 SVGAGI. Trimming pared 0 bases from V and 6 bases from J, leaving 14 bases between. CDR3 in amino acids: CASSYSRKGVNGYTF. CDR3 DNA sequence: TGTGCCAGCAGTTACTCAAGGAAGGGGGTGAATGGCTACACCTTC.

V gene TRBV10-3 combines with J gene TRBJ1-1, with D tentatively TRBD1 (5 bases). Trimming shortened V by 7 bases and J by 7 bases, and 13 bases separated the two germline ends. The CDR3 runs to 12 residues. Germline V lookup: CDR1 ENHRY, CDR2 SYGVKD. CDR3 sequence reads: CAITTNQGEAFF. The CDR3 DNA reads TGTGCCATCACTACGAATCAGGGTGAAGCTTTCTTT.

This clone was seen just once. The V and J genes are TRBV7-6 and TRBJ2-2; 9 bases are shared with TRBD1. From germline, CDR1 is SGHVS and CDR2 FNYEAQ. Trimming at V came to 5 bases and at J to 6 bases, leaving 7 bases not matched to a gene. The CDR3 is 15 amino acids. The CDR3 loop reads CASSLRDRAPGELFF. In DNA form, the CDR3 reads TGTGCCAGCAGCCTCCGGGACAGGGCTCCCGGGGAGCTGTTTTTT.

The chain carries TRBV5-6 and TRBJ2-2; maybe TRBD2 (6 bases). CDR1 is SGHDT, CDR2 YYEEEE, per germline. V lost 4 bases, J lost 3 bases, and 19 bases lay in between. The CDR3 spans 17 residues. The CDR3 loop is CASSPPPGRGDTGELFF. The CDR3 nucleotides read TGTGCCAGCAGCCCGCCCCCGGGGCGCGGGGACACCGGGGAGCTGTTTTTT.

J is TRBJ2-5 and V is TRBV11-1, with D perhaps matching TRBD2 (6 bases). The CDR3 consists of 17 residues. Trimming removed 1 base from V and 6 bases from J, with 21 bases in between. Looked up from germline, CDR1 is SGHAT and CDR2 is FQDESV (reference sequence). The CDR3 region is CASSLGRGGGARKTQYF. The CDR3 DNA is TGTGCCAGCAGCTTAGGGAGGGGCGGAGGGGCTCGCAAGACCCAGTACTTC.

The chain has TRBV5-8 and TRBJ2-1; 7 bases are a match to TRBD2. Germline trimming cut 0 bases from V and 2 bases from J; bases unmatched to any gene: 2. The CDR3 runs to 15 residues. CDR1 and CDR2 from the germline V gene are SGHTS and YDEGEE. The CDR3 reads CASSLVSGPYNEQFF. The CDR3 DNA is TGTGCCAGCAGCTTGGTTAGCGGGCCCTACAATGAGCAGTTCTTC.

The chain is built from TRBV27 and TRBJ1-2; 8 positions match TRBD1. This CDR3 spans 15 amino acids. CDR1 MNHEY and CDR2 SMNVEV come from the germline V gene (reference sequence). The trim removed 6 bases at V and 5 bases at J, leaving 11 bases unmatched. The CDR3 spells CASRPEVGQGYGYTF. In DNA, the CDR3 is TGTGCCAGCAGACCAGAAGTTGGACAGGGATATGGCTACACCTTC.

This clone was observed a single time. The junction departs from germline at one end; a sequencing error may be responsible. This sequence joins TRBV5-8 and TRBJ2-4; 7 positions match TRBD1. Germline V gene sequence: CDR1 SGHTS, CDR2 YDEGEE. The CDR3 extends over 11 amino acids. The CDR3 protein is CASSSSGGLGF. In nucleotides, the CDR3 is TGTGCCAGCAGCTCCTCAGGGGGTTTGGGCTTC.

The chain combines TRBV7-8 with TRBJ1-4, with no clear D. V lost 1 base to trimming and J lost 8 bases, with 14 bases between them. CDR1 is SGHVS, CDR2 FQNEAQ, per germline. This CDR3 is built from 15 residues. The CDR3, as DNA: TGTGCCAGCAGCTTAGGAGTGCAACTAATCGAAAAACTGTTTTTT. This translates into CASSLGVQLIEKLFF.

The chain has TRBV2 and TRBJ2-1; 9 positions agree with TRBD1. CDR3 size: 13 residues. The junction had 3 bases not matched to a gene; V was cut back by 5 bases and J by 7 bases. Germline CDR1 SNHLY, CDR2 FYNNEI. CDR3 nucleotides: TGTGCCAGCAGTTGGACAGGGGTAAATGAGCAGTTCTTC. Translating gives CASSWTGVNEQFF.

CDR3 coding DNA: TGTGCCAGTCTCCGGGGTGCAGGGGTCGACGAGCAGTACTTC. This translates into CASLRGAGVDEQYF. The rearrangement uses TRBV6-6 and TRBJ2-7; D possibly corresponds to TRBD1 (6 bases). Trimming cost V 9 bases and J 5 bases, with 20 bases left between them. Germline assignment: CDR1 MNHNY and CDR2 SVGAGI (reference sequence). The CDR3 loop spans 14 amino acids.

This clone was detected only a few times. The chain recombines TRBV6-5 with TRBJ1-6; D unclear. The CDR3 spans 13 residues. The germline V gene encodes CDR1 MNHEY and CDR2 SVGAGI. Between the trimmed V and J ends, which lost 7 bases and 9 bases, there was a span of 13 bases. The CDR3 DNA follows: TGTGCCAGCAAGGAGGATTTTGGTTCACCCCTCCACTTT. Amino acid sequence: CASKEDFGSPLHF.

The rearrangement links TRBV4-1 to TRBJ2-6; D is undetermined. This CDR3 has 14 amino acids. CDR1 MGHRA and CDR2 YSYEKL come from the germline V gene. V was pared by 2 bases and J by 2 bases, with 4 bases between. The CDR3 coding sequence is TGCGCCAGCAGCCAATCAGCTGGGGCCAACGTCCTGACTTTC. This gives the protein CASSQSAGANVLTF.

The V call is TRBV21-1, the J call TRBJ2-3; the DNA was not compared with TRBD2, the D call given in the table. TRBV21-1 is a recognized pseudogene. The length of the CDR3 is 17 residues. The CDR3 spells CASSKGGEAVGTDTQYF. In DNA, the CDR3 is TGTGCCAGCAGCAAAGGGGGGGAGGCAGTGGGCACAGATACGCAGTATTTT.

This clone was seen just once. The rearrangement joins TRBV27 to TRBJ2-7; 9 positions match TRBD2. This CDR3 spans 16 amino acids. CDR1 and CDR2 from the germline V gene are MNHEY and SMNVEV (reference sequence). The V segment lost 5 bases and the J segment 4 bases; nucleotides outside the gene matches: 12. The CDR3 loop is CASSPQAGSGRYEQYF. CDR3 in DNA: TGTGCCAGCAGTCCACAAGCGGGTAGCGGGAGATACGAGCAGTACTTC.

The chain links TRBV28 to TRBJ2-3; TRBD2 matches at 9 bases. Trimming took 0 bases from V and 8 from J; bases not matched to a gene: 6. CDR3 length: 15 residues. Per germline, CDR1 MDHEN and CDR2 SYDVKM. Written as DNA, the CDR3 is TGTGCCAGCAGTTTATGGCGGGAGGGCCTGGGTACGCAGTATTTT. Protein: CASSLWREGLGTQYF.

The chain combines TRBV6-5 with TRBJ1-5, with D unresolved. From germline, CDR1 is MNHEY and CDR2 SVGAGI. The CDR3 consists of 14 residues. Trimming shortened V by 7 bases and J by 2 bases, and 12 bases separated the two germline ends. DNA of the CDR3: TGTGCCAGCACCAGCCACGGGGGCAATCAGCCCCAGCATTTT. This translates into CASTSHGGNQPQHF.

The chain joins TRBV5-1 to TRBJ1-4, with 10 bases matching TRBD1. Trimming removed 4 bases from V and 8 bases from J; junction bases left unmatched: 11. The length of the CDR3 is 16 residues. CDR1 and CDR2 from the germline V gene are SGHRS and YFSETQ. The CDR3 protein is CASSPGTGDPSEKLFF. CDR3 DNA: TGCGCCAGCAGCCCCGGGACAGGGGACCCTAGCGAAAAACTGTTTTTT.

The chain combines TRBV7-2 with TRBJ1-2, with a weak D call TRBD1 (6 bases). Germline V gene lookup returns CDR1 SGHTA and CDR2 FQGNSA. Deletions cut 3 bases from V and 3 bases from J, with 11 bases between. This CDR3 comprises 14 residues. DNA of the CDR3: TGTGCCAGCAGCTTGGAGACAGGTTACTATGGCTACACCTTC. It specifies CASSLETGYYGYTF.